The entry below gives a single TCR beta chain sequence along with its context. The data originate from a study of T cells expressing NK-cell markers. The CDR3 is made up of 16 amino acids. Germline V lookup: CDR1 MNHEY, CDR2 SVGAGI. TCRdb reprocessed the 5' RACE reads and reports one entry per CDR3 protein, with no DNA. The specimen's table records about 550,000 distinct CDR3 sequences. The chain couples TRBV6-5 to TRBJ2-1; TCRdb's assignment of TRBD2 cannot be checked, as there is no DNA. Input material: blood T cells: a sorted CD56 or NKG2C T cell subset, CD4+ or CD8+ T cells, or bulk PBMC T cells (not recorded which). The TCR comes from a man aged 18 to 30 in good health. The CDR3: CASSWLAGGGENEQFF.